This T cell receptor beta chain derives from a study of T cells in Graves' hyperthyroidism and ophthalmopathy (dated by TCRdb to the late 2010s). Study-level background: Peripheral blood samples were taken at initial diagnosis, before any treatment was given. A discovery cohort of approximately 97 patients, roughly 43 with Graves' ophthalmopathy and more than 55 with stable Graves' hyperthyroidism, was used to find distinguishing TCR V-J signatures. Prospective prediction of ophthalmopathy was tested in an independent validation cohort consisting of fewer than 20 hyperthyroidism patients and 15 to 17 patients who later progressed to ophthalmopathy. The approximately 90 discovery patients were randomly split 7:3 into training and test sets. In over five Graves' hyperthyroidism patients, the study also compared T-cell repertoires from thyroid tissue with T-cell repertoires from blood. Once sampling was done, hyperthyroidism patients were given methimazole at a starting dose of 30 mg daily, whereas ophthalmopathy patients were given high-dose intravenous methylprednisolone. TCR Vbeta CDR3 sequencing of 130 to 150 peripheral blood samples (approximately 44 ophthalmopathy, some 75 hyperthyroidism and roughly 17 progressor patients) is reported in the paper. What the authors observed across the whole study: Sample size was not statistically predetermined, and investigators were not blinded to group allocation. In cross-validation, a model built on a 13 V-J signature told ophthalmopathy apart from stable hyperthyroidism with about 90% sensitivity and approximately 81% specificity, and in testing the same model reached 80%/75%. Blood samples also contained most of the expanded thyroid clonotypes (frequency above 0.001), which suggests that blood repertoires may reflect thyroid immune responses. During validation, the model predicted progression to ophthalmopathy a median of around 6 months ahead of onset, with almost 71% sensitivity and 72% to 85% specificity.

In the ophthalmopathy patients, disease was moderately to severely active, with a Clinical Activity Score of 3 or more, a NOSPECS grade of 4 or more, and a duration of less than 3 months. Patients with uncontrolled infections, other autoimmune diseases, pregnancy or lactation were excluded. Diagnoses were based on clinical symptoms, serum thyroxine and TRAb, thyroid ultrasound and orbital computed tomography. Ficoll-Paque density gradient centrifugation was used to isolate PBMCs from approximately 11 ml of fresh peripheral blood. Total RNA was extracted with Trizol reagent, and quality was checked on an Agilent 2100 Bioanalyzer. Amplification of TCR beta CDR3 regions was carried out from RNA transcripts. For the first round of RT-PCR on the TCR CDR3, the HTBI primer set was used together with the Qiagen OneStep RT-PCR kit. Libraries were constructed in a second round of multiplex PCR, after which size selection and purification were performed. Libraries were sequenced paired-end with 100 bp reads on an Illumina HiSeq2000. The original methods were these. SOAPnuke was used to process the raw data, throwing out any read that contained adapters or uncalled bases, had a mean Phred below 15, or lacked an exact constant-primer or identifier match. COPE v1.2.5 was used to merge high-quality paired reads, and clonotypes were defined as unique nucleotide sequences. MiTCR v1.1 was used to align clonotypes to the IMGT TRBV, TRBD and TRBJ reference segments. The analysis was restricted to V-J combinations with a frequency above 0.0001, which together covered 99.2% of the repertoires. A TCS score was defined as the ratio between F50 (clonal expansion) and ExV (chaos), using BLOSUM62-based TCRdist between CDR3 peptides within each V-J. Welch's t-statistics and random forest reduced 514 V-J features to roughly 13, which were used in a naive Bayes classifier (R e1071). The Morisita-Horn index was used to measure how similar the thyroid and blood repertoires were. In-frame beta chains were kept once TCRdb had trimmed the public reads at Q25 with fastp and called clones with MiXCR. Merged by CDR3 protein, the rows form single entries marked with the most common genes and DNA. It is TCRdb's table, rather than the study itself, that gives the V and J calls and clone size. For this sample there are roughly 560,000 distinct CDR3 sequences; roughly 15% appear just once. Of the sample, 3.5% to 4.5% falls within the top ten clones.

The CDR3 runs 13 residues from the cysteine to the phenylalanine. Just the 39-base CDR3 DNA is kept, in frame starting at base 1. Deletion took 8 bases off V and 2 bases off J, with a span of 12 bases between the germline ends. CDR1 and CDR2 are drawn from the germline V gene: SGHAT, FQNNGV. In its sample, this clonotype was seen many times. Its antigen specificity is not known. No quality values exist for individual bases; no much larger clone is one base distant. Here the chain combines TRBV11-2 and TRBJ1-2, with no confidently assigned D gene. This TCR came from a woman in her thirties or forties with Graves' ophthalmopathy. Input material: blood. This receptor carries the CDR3 CASGPERNYGYTF. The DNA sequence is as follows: TGTGCCAGCGGCCCCGAGAGGAACTATGGCTACACCTTC.